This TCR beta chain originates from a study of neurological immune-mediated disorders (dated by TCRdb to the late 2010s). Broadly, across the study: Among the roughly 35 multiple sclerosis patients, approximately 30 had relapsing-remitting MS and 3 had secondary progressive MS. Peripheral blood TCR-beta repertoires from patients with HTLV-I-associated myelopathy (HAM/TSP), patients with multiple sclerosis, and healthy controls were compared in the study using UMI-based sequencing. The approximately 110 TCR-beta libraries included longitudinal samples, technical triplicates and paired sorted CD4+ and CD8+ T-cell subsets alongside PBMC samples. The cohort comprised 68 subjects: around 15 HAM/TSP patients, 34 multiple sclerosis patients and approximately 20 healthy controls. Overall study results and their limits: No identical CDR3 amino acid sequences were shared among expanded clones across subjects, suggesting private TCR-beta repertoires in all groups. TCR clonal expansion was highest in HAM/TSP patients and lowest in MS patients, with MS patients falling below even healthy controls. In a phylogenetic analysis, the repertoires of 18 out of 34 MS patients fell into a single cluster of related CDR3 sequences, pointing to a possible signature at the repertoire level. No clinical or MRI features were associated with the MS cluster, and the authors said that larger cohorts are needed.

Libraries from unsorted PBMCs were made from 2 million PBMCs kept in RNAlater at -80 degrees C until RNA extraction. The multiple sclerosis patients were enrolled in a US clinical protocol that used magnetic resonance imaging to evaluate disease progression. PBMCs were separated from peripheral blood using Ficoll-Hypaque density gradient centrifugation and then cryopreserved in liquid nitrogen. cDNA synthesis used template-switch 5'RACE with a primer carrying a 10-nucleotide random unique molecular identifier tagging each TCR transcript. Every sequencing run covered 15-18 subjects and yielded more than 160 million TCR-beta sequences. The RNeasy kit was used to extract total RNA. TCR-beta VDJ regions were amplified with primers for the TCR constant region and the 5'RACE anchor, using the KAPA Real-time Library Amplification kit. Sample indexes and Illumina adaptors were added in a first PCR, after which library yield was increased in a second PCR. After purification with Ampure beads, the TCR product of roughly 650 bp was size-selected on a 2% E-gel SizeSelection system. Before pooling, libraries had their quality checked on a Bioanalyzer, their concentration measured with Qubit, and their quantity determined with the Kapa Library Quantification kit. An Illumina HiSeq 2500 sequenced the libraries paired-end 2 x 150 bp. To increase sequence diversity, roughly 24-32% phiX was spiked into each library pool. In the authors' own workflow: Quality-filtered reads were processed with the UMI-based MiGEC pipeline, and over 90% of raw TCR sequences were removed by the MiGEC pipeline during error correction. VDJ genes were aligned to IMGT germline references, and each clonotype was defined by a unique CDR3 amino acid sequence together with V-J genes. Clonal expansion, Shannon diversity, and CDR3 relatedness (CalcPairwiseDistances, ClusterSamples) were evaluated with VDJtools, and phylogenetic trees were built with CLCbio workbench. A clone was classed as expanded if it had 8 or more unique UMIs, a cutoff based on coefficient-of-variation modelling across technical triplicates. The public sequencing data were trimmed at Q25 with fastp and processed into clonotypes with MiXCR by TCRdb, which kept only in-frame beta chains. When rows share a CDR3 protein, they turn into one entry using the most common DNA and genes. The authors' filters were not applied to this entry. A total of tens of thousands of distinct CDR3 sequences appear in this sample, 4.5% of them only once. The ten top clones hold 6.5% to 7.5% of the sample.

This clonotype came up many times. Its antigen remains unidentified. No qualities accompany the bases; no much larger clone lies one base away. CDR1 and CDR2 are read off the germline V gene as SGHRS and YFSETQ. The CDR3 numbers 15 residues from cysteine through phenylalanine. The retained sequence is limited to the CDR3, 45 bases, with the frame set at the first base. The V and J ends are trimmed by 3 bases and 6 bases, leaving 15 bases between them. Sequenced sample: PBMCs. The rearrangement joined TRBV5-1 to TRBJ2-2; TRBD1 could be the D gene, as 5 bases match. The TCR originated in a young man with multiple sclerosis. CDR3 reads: CASSWGTQRAGELFF. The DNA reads TGCGCCAGCAGCTGGGGCACCCAACGGGCCGGGGAGCTGTTTTTT.